This TCR beta chain is from a study of a mutant IDH1 vaccine in newly diagnosed glioma (TCRdb year 2021). Regarding the complete study: In the chemotherapy-containing groups, vaccination started alongside temozolomide cycles, whereas in patients who had radiotherapy alone it started 4-6 weeks after radiotherapy. Prior to enrollment, standard therapy consisting of radiotherapy alone, temozolomide alone, or radiochemotherapy with temozolomide had been administered to patients, with the combination being received by most patients. Six visits were used for peripheral blood collection: V03 (baseline), V05, V07, V10, V12 and V13. Of the roughly 34 treated patients, around 60% were male and approximately 38% were female, and a mean age of around 40 years was recorded. For exploratory analyses, longitudinal TCRB deep sequencing was carried out in about two dozen treated patients wherever samples were available. Visit V12 was the week-35 safety follow-up and visit V13 was the week-47 end of study.

Points on this clone: It lacks a known antigen. No base qualities exist here, and no much larger clone lies one base off it.

Library generation was performed with the immunoSEQ multiplex PCR assay. The hsTCRB Kit was used according to the manufacturer's protocol to amplify rearranged TCR beta chain sequences. TCRB libraries were sequenced on an Illumina MiSeq. Per the source publication's procedure: The kit vendor's proprietary platform handled demultiplexing, trimming and gene mapping. In its TCRdb copy, this immuneACCESS table keeps in-frame sequences only and misses some clones. Where compared with another copy, unresolved V genes explain less than half of these, and the others have no known cause. V, J and clone size are taken as reported in that table, and D and trimming were inferred from the DNA itself. The sample table shows 60,000 or so clones, and around four fifths are seen once. The ten largest account for roughly 4% of the sample. The time point label on this specimen signifies: week 35, safety follow-up. Each vaccine dose, consisting of 300 ug of a 20-mer mutant IDH1 peptide in Montanide, was administered subcutaneously with topical imiquimod. Across visits V03 through V10, patients got a total of eight vaccinations, given in weeks 1, 3, 5, 7, 11, 15, 19 and 23. Newly diagnosed WHO grade 3 or 4 IDH1-mutant astrocytomas showing loss of nuclear ATRX were present in the donors. The samples were drawn from NOA16, a multicentre, single-arm, open-label phase I trial in Germany that tested a mutant IDH1 peptide vaccine in humans for the first time. Genomic DNA for TCRB sequencing was isolated from EDTA blood with the DNeasy Blood and Tissue Kit.

Taken from the germline V gene, the CDR1 and CDR2 loops are SGHDT and YYEEEE. V sheds 1 base and J sheds 2 bases, leaving 12 bases between their ends. Including cysteine and phenylalanine, the CDR3 has 15 amino acids. The DNA shown is the 45-base CDR3, in frame from base 1. What the research found in general, with its limitations: Selection of PBMC samples for TCRB deep sequencing was based on availability. No apparent relationship was observed between pseudoprogression and alterations in the top peripheral T cell clonotypes detected by TCRB sequencing. Vaccine-induced immune responses across multiple MHC alleles were detected in 85% to 95% of patients. The authors stated that sample limitations prevented analyses of patient blood samples from being reproduced.

The TCR originated in a man younger than 45 with glioma. This sequence uses TRBV5-6 and TRBJ1-1, and the D gene may be TRBD1, 5 bases matching. This specimen consisted of PBMCs, obtained from a glioma patient whose treatment included an IDH1 peptide vaccine. The DNA sequence follows: TGTGCCAGCAGCTTGATTTGGACATCCAACACTGAAGCTTTCTTT. Protein translation: CASSLIWTSNTEAFF. The CDR3 plus the reference TRBV5-6 and TRBJ1-1 genes for the other parts give the full variable domain: DAGVTQSPTHLIKTRGQQVTLRCSPKSGHDTVSWYQQALGQGPQFIFQYYEEEERQRGNFPDRFSGHQFPNYSSELNVNALLLGDSALYLCASSLIWTSNTEAFFGQGTRLTVV.